A single sample is the source of the 13 T cell receptor beta chains below, sequenced in a study of cytomegalovirus exposure and HLA in healthy donors. PCR involved 60 Vbeta and 13 Jbeta primers. The data were produced by immunoSEQ multiplex PCR, yet TCRdb's version contains in-frame clones alone and is incomplete. The sample holds around 200,000 clones, approximately 84% seen once. The sequenced sample was PBMCs. The receptors come from a man over 45 in good health and CMV-seronegative.

This clone was seen more than once but under ten times. Other DNA sequences in this specimen translate into the identical CDR3. The CDR3 protein is CASSPGPYEQYF. The DNA of the CDR3 is TGTGCCAGCTCACCAGGGCCCTACGAGCAGTACTTC. The rearrangement links TRBV18 to TRBJ2-7; no reliable D call. This CDR3 is built from 12 residues. Germline V gene data show CDR1 as KGHSH and CDR2 as LQKENI. V was clipped by 2 bases and J by 2 bases, with 4 bases between them.

The rearrangement uses TRBV7-9 and TRBJ2-1, with D uncertain. The CDR3 consists of 11 residues. Per the germline V gene, CDR1 is SEHNR and CDR2 is FQNEAQ (reference sequence). Trimming removed 5 bases from V and 9 bases from J, with 8 bases in between. The CDR3 is CASSPTAEQFF. CDR3 nucleotide sequence: TGTGCCAGCAGCCCTACCGCTGAGCAGTTCTTC.

The chain carries TRBV15 and TRBJ1-2; D uncertain. This CDR3 has 16 residues. V shed 0 bases and J shed 4 bases, with 15 bases lying between them. Per germline, CDR1 LNHNV and CDR2 YYDKDF (reference sequence). The CDR3 loop reads CATSREARSQSYGYTF. The DNA of the CDR3 is TGTGCCACCAGCAGAGAGGCCCGATCCCAATCCTATGGCTACACCTTC.

The chain employs TRBV4-3 and TRBJ1-2; 7 bases agree with TRBD1. Trimming took 0 bases from V and 2 from J; bases not matched to a gene: 3. Germline lookup yields CDR1 LGHNA and CDR2 YSLEER. This CDR3 contains 15 residues. The CDR3 bases are TGCGCCAGCAGCCAAGATTGGGACAGAAACTATGGCTACACCTTC. Amino acid sequence: CASSQDWDRNYGYTF.

The sample holds a few counts of this clone. CDR3 amino acids: CASSYNPYEQYF. CDR3 nucleotide sequence: TGTGCCAGCAGTTATAATCCCTACGAGCAGTACTTC. J is TRBJ2-7 and V is TRBV6-6; D not certain. V was clipped by 3 bases and J by 2 bases, with 5 bases between them. The germline V gene encodes CDR1 MNHNY and CDR2 SVGAGI (reference sequence). The CDR3 runs to 12 residues.

The chain joins TRBV7-2 to TRBJ2-2; D perhaps matches TRBD2 (5 bases). Per the germline V gene, CDR1 is SGHTA and CDR2 is FQGNSA. The CDR3 runs to 15 residues. The germline V and J ends were trimmed by 2 bases and 6 bases, with 13 bases remaining between them. CDR3 bases: TGTGCCAGCAGCTTACGGCCTAGCTCCTCCGGGGAGCTGTTTTTT. Encoded protein: CASSLRPSSSGELFF.

A note on this clone: Mismatch with germline at one junction end may stem from a read error. The sample holds other DNA sequences that translate to the same CDR3. The chain is built from TRBV11-2 and TRBJ1-1; TRBD1 matches 7 bases. Germline assignment: CDR1 SGHAT and CDR2 FQNNGV. The CDR3 covers 13 residues. CDR3 in DNA: TGTGCCAGCAGCAGGGACAGCGACACCGAAGCTTTCTTT. Translated, it gives CASSRDSDTEAFF. Looking up the rest from reference TRBV11-2 and TRBJ1-1 gives the full variable domain: EAGVAQSPRYKIIEKRQSVAFWCNPISGHATLYWYQQILGQGPKLLIQFQNNGVVDDSQLPKDRFSAERLKGVDSTLKIQPAKLEDSAVYLCASSRDSDTEAFFGQGTRLTVV.

This chain uses TRBV27 with TRBJ2-2; 10 nucleotides match TRBD1. Trimming took 2 bases from V and 5 from J; bases not matched to a gene: 8. This CDR3 region has 17 residues. Germline V gene data show CDR1 as MNHEY and CDR2 as SMNVEV (reference sequence). The CDR3, as DNA: TGTGCCAGCAGTTTAGAGGGGGGACAGGGGCTAACCGGGGAGCTGTTTTTT. This sequence encodes CASSLEGGQGLTGELFF.

This chain links TRBV7-9 with TRBJ1-2; possible D gene TRBD1, 5 bases. Germline assignment: CDR1 SEHNR and CDR2 FQNEAQ (reference sequence). This CDR3 spans 14 amino acids. V was trimmed by 1 base and J by 5 bases, leaving 11 bases between them. The CDR3 region has the DNA TGTGCCAGCAGCTTAGAACTACCAGGGTATGGCTACACCTTC. Encoded protein: CASSLELPGYGYTF.

The chain is built from TRBV12-5 and TRBJ2-5; TRBD2 matches at 7 bases. Trimming at V came to 4 bases and at J to 6 bases, leaving 8 bases not matched to a gene. CDR3 length: 14 amino acids. Germline V gene data show CDR1 as LGHNT and CDR2 as FRNRAP. The CDR3 sequence is CASGSQGSGQTQYF. CDR3 in DNA: TGTGCTAGTGGTTCCCAGGGTAGCGGGCAGACCCAGTACTTC. Full variable domain (remainder filled in from reference TRBV12-5 and TRBJ2-5): DARVTQTPRHKVTEMGQEVTMRCQPILGHNTVFWYRQTMMQGLELLAYFRNRAPLDDSGMPKDRFSAEMPDATLATLKIQPSEPRDSAVYFCASGSQGSGQTQYFGPGTRLLVL.

V gene TRBV7-2 combines with J gene TRBJ2-3, with 8 nucleotides matching TRBD2. This CDR3 is built from 15 residues. Germline CDR1 and CDR2: SGHTA and FQGNSA. The J segment lost 4 bases and the V segment lost 0 bases, leaving 3 bases of the junction unmatched. The CDR3 here is CASSLAGTSPDTQYF. In nucleotides, the CDR3 is TGTGCCAGCAGCTTAGCGGGGACTAGTCCAGATACGCAGTATTTT.

This clone came up once. The rearrangement uses TRBV11-2 and TRBJ1-5; D is uncertain. The CDR3 extends over 15 amino acids. V dropped 4 bases and J dropped 0 bases, with 10 bases sitting between them. CDR1 is SGHAT, CDR2 FQNNGV, per germline. CDR3 in DNA: TGTGCCAGCAGCTCGGAGGGCCTTAGCAATCAGCCCCAGCATTTT. This translates into CASSSEGLSNQPQHF.

The chain recombines TRBV18 with TRBJ2-5, with D unclear. The last part of the DNA fits TRBJ2-7 better; the J call may be wrong. This CDR3 region has 13 residues. CDR1 KGHSH and CDR2 LQKENI come from the germline V gene. CDR3 DNA: TGTGCCAGCTCGTCTAACTACGTCTACGAGCAGTACTTC. Its protein product is CASSSNYVYEQYF.